These 25 T cell receptor beta chains came from one sample sequenced in a study of metastatic and nonmetastatic thyroid tumors. MiXCR was used by TCRdb to re-call the PCR reads. This sample has around 23,000 clones, with roughly 22% found just once. Each patient went into thyroid surgery without having received any treatment. The source material was blood. The receptor set was obtained from a female donor with papillary thyroid cancer or a benign thyroid nodule (not recorded which). Some clones in this sample may be carry-over from other donors' samples.

The chain has TRBV3-1 and TRBJ1-1; D call uncertain. The V and J ends lost 3 bases and 8 bases respectively, with 10 bases between them. From germline, CDR1 is LGHDT and CDR2 YNNKEL (reference sequence). The CDR3 sequence is 12 residues long. CDR3 nucleotide sequence: TGTGCCAGCAGCCATGGCCGTAGGGAAGCTTTCTTT. It is translated as CASSHGRREAFF.

This clone ranks as medium-sized. The chain recombines TRBV28 with TRBJ1-4; D call uncertain. The CDR3 extends over 13 amino acids. Germline V gives CDR1 MDHEN, CDR2 SYDVKM. V lost 5 bases, J lost 0 bases, and 4 bases lay in between. CDR3 nucleotides: TGTGCCAGCAGTGGCGCAACTAATGAAAAACTGTTTTTT. Translating it yields CASSGATNEKLFF.

Ten or more counts support this clone. This clone may be a read error of a much larger clone one base away. The chain couples TRBV10-1 to TRBJ2-1; D is possibly TRBD1 (5 bases). The CDR3 runs 14 residues. Germline V gene lookup returns CDR1 WNHNN and CDR2 SYGVQD (reference sequence). The CDR3: CVSSEVTEDNEQFF. The CDR3 region has the DNA TGCGTCAGCAGTGAAGTGACAGAAGACAATGAGCAGTTCTTC.

The chain recombines TRBV11-1 with TRBJ2-7, with TRBD2 identical over 10 bases. The V gene's germline CDR1 is SGHAT and CDR2 FQDESV (reference sequence). V was pared by 5 bases and J by 6 bases, with 13 bases of the junction left unmatched. This CDR3 comprises 16 residues. The CDR3 DNA follows: TGTGCCAGCAGCCCCCCCATGGGTAGCGGGAGGTGCGAGCAGTACTTC. Its protein is CASSPPMGSGRCEQYF.

This clone was seen a handful of times. This may stem from a read error, because a much larger clone lies one nucleotide away. The chain is built from TRBV9 and TRBJ1-1; no clear D. CDR1 SGDLS and CDR2 YYNGEE come from the germline V gene. The CDR3 loop spans 12 amino acids. The CDR3 loop is CAISGANTEAFF. Here the CDR3 DNA reads TGTGCCATCAGCGGAGCGAACACTGAAGCTTTCTTT.

The count of this clone is one. The chain combines TRBV20-1 with TRBJ1-2, with 7 bases identical to TRBD1. The germline V gene has CDR1 DFQATT and CDR2 SNEGSKA (reference sequence). Trimming removed 5 bases from V and 6 bases from J; junction bases left unmatched: 15. The length of the CDR3 is 15 residues. This CDR3 is CSAPHRQGWVNGYTF. For the CDR3, the DNA is TGCAGTGCTCCCCATCGACAGGGTTGGGTTAATGGCTACACCTTC.

Details on this clone: One end of the junction fails to match germline, which may point to a read error. This rearrangement joins TRBV5-6 to TRBJ1-1; D not certain. In germline, CDR1 is SGHDT, CDR2 YYEEEE. The CDR3 length is 15 residues. DNA of the CDR3: TGTGCCAACAGCTTGTGCGGCGAGGGAGGGACTGAAGCTTTCTTT. It translates to CANSLCGEGGTEAFF. The whole variable domain, remainder taken from reference TRBV5-6 and TRBJ1-1, is DAGVTQSPTHLIKTRGQQVTLRCSPKSGHDTVSWYQQALGQGPQFIFQYYEEEERQRGNFPDRFSGHQFPNYSSELNVNALLLGDSALYLCANSLCGEGGTEAFFGQGTRLTVV.

This clone occurred many times. The chain joins TRBV19 to TRBJ1-1; perhaps TRBD1 as D (5 bases). From germline, CDR1 is LNHDA and CDR2 SQIVND (reference sequence). The V end was cut by 3 bases, the J end by 1 base, with 9 bases between. The CDR3 contains 14 residues. Here the CDR3 reads CASSIPTGNTEAFF. The CDR3 DNA is TGTGCCAGTAGTATCCCAACAGGGAACACTGAAGCTTTCTTT.

Ten or more counts support this clone. The J gene is TRBJ2-3, the V gene TRBV5-1; D not resolved. From germline, CDR1 is SGHRS and CDR2 YFSETQ. The CDR3 length is 15 residues. V was clipped by 0 bases and J by 2 bases, with 10 bases between them. CDR3 amino acids: CASSLVAVSTDTQYF. CDR3 nucleotide sequence: TGCGCCAGCAGCTTGGTTGCAGTCTCCACAGATACGCAGTATTTT.

This clone was recorded a few times. The CDR3 sequence is CASSLEARGYYRYF. The DNA for the CDR3 is TGTGCCAGCAGTTTAGAGGCCCGGGGGTACTATCGGTACTTC. The V call is TRBV12-3 or TRBV12-4, the J call TRBJ2-7; D is perhaps TRBD2 (6 bases). The CDR3 spans 14 residues. Trimming removed 1 base at V and 12 bases at J, with 19 bases between.

In this sample, this clone turned up a few times. The chain joins TRBV2 to TRBJ2-1, with D possibly TRBD2 on 5 matching bases. Germline CDR1 reads SNHLY; CDR2 reads FYNNEI. The CDR3 contains 14 residues. V was pared by 3 bases and J by 6 bases, with 12 bases between. DNA for the CDR3: TGTGCCAGCAGTGAGCAGGAGGCTCGCAATGAGCAGTTCTTC. Its protein product is CASSEQEARNEQFF.

At least ten counts were recorded for this clone. The V call is TRBV10-3, the J call TRBJ2-3; 7 bases agree with TRBD2. Trimming removed 4 bases from V and 2 bases from J; junction bases left unmatched: 6. Germline V lookup: CDR1 ENHRY, CDR2 SYGVKD. The length of the CDR3 is 15 residues. CDR3 protein: CAISVGGGLTDTQYF. The CDR3, as DNA: TGTGCCATCAGTGTTGGGGGGGGACTCACAGATACGCAGTATTTT.

This clone was recorded at least ten times. The gene calls are TRBV5-4 and TRBJ2-7; D is ambiguous. Germline V lookup: CDR1 SGHNT, CDR2 YYREEE (reference sequence). The length of the CDR3 is 12 residues. Trimming removed 6 bases at V and 1 base at J, with 8 bases between. CDR3 loop: CASTDASYEQYF. CDR3 nucleotide sequence: TGTGCCAGCACGGACGCTTCCTACGAGCAGTACTTC.

J is TRBJ2-1 and V is TRBV3-1; D remains unclear. V gave up 3 bases and J gave up 8 bases, with 11 bases separating them. CDR1 LGHDT and CDR2 YNNKEL come from the germline V gene (reference sequence). This CDR3 has 13 residues. The DNA for the CDR3 is TGTGCCAGCAGCCAGCAAGGTACCGATGAGCAGTTCTTC. Its translation is CASSQQGTDEQFF.

There are many counts of this clone. The rearrangement uses TRBV20-1 and TRBJ1-1; 7 nucleotides align to TRBD1. The length of the CDR3 is 15 residues. Germline values: CDR1 DFQATT, CDR2 SNEGSKA (reference sequence). J gave up 0 bases and V 6 bases, and 10 bases lay outside the gene matches. The CDR3 DNA follows: TGCAGTGCGGGGACGAACAGGGGATTGAACACTGAAGCTTTCTTT. This codes for CSAGTNRGLNTEAFF.

With regard to this clone: Compared with germline, one end of the junction differs, possibly owing to a read error. The rearrangement uses TRBV10-1 and TRBJ2-7, with no clear D. The CDR3 contains 14 residues. CDR1 WNHNN and CDR2 SYGVQD come from the germline V gene (reference sequence). The CDR3 bases are TGCGCCAGAAGTGATGGGCCAGCTGTTGGGGAGCAGTACTTC. Residues: CARSDGPAVGEQYF.

At least ten counts were recorded for this clone. This rearrangement joins TRBV2 to TRBJ1-1; D call uncertain. Germline V CDR1 and CDR2: SNHLY, FYNNEI. The CDR3 is made up of 12 amino acids. With 6 bases removed from V and 3 bases from J, the gap between germline ends came to 8 bases. The CDR3 is CASSADDTEAFF. CDR3 DNA sequence: TGTGCCAGCAGCGCCGACGACACTGAAGCTTTCTTT.

Only one count was recorded for this clone. The chain joins TRBV5-1 to TRBJ2-2, with a tentative D call TRBD2 (5 bases). V lost 3 bases and J 4 bases, leaving 16 bases between the germline ends. This CDR3 contains 16 residues. Germline V gene lookup returns CDR1 SGHRS and CDR2 YFSETQ. CDR3 coding DNA: TGCGCCAGCAGCTCTACTAGAGGGAACCCCACCGGGGAGCTGTTTTTT. This translates into CASSSTRGNPTGELFF.

In nucleotides, the CDR3 is TGTGCCAGCACCCAAGAGGGGCCGCCGACGATGCCCCTCCACTTT. Translated, it gives CASTQEGPPTMPLHF. The V gene is TRBV2, the J gene TRBJ1-6, with D possibly being TRBD1 (5 bases). Trimming shortened V by 7 bases and J by 13 bases, and 23 bases separated the two germline ends. The germline gives CDR1 SNHLY, CDR2 FYNNEI. CDR3 length equals 15 residues.

By share, this clone ranks as medium-sized. This chain joins TRBV6-1 and TRBJ2-7; tentative D call: TRBD1 (6 bases). The V end lost 3 bases, the J end lost 1 base, and 13 bases lay between the germline ends. Germline CDR1 and CDR2: MNHNS and SASEGT. The CDR3 is 15 residues long. The CDR3 here is CASSERVTGSYEQYF. CDR3 DNA sequence: TGTGCCAGCAGTGAGCGGGTCACAGGGTCCTACGAGCAGTACTTC.

This clone was recorded once. Likely a read error: the CDR3 ends without its conserved phenylalanine or tryptophan. The V and J genes are TRBV5-1 and TRBJ1-2, with 12 bases aligning to TRBD1. The V segment lost 3 bases and the J segment 7 bases; nucleotides outside the gene matches: 7. This CDR3 comprises 15 residues. The germline CDR1 and CDR2 sequences are SGHRS and YFSETQ. The DNA for the CDR3 is TGCGCCAGCAGCTCAACAGGGACAGGGGGCGTTGGCTACACCATC. Residues: CASSSTGTGGVGYTI.

About this clone: As the CDR3 is not closed by the conserved phenylalanine or tryptophan, this likely results from a read error. The rearrangement links TRBV7-3 to TRBJ2-7, with 9 bases lining up with TRBD2. CDR3 size: 15 residues. J was trimmed by 0 bases and V by 3 bases; bases with no gene match: 3. CDR1 is SGHTA, CDR2 FQGTGA, per germline. CDR3: CASSFSSGSSYEQYL. The CDR3, as DNA: TGTGCCAGCAGCTTCAGTAGCGGGAGCTCCTACGAGCAGTACCTC.

This clone was seen a few times. This chain connects TRBV28 to TRBJ2-7; TRBD2 is a possible D gene (6 bases). The V end lost 6 bases, the J end lost 5 bases, and 17 bases lay between the germline ends. This CDR3 has 14 residues. Germline V CDR1 and CDR2: MDHEN, SYDVKM. Written as DNA, the CDR3 is TGTGCCAGCAGACCGGAACAGGAGGGCAACGAGCAGTACTTC. This gives the protein CASRPEQEGNEQYF.

The chain is built from TRBV11-2 and TRBJ2-2; TRBD1 matches at 7 bases. Losses at the gene ends were 5 bases for V and 4 bases for J; bases not matched to a gene: 16. CDR3 length: 18 amino acids. From germline, CDR1 is SGHAT and CDR2 FQNNGV. CDR3 in amino acids: CASSKTLLGGAFTGELFF. The DNA for the CDR3 is TGTGCCAGCAGCAAGACCCTCTTAGGGGGCGCGTTCACCGGGGAGCTGTTTTTT.

This clone has only a few counts. The rearrangement links TRBV2 to TRBJ2-7, with 10 bases identical to TRBD1. This CDR3 has 14 residues. V dropped 6 bases and J dropped 4; count of bases not matched to a gene: 6. Germline V gene sequence: CDR1 SNHLY, CDR2 FYNNEI. In nucleotides, the CDR3 is TGTGCCAGCAGCGGGACAGGGGTGATTTACGAGCAGTACTTC. It encodes CASSGTGVIYEQYF.